This T cell receptor (beta chain) was identified in a study of CD8+ T cells in alopecia areata. The table lists this clone with many counts. RNA extraction was followed by reverse transcription into cDNA, which acted as the sequencing template. The repertoire was sequenced with immunoSEQ multiplex PCR; TCRdb's copy has only in-frame clones and lacks some. Of some 240,000 clones in the sample, around three fifths are singletons; the top ten hold just over 0.45%. The receptor was isolated from a human donor with alopecia areata. The specimen was CD4+ T cells sorted from blood, collected at week 0.

CDR3 sequence (DNA): TGTGCCATCAGTGTTGAACCTAACACTGAAGCTTTCTTT. Protein product: CAISVEPNTEAFF. The genes are TRBV10-3 and TRBJ1-1; D not certain. Trimming left V 4 bases short and J 2 bases short, with 8 bases between. CDR1 ENHRY and CDR2 SYGVKD come from the germline V gene. The CDR3 runs 13 residues.